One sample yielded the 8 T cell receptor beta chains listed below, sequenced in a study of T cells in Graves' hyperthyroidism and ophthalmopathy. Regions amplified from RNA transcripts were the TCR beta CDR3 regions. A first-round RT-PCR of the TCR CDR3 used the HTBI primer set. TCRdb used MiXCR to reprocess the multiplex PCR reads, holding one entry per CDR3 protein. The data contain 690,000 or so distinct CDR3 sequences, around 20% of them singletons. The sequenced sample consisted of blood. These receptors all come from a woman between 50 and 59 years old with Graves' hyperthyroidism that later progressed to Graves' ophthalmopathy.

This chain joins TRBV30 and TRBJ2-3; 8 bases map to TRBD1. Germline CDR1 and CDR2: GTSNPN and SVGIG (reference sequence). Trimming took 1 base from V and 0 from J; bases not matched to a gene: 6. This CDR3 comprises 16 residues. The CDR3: CAWSGDRGQSTDTQYF. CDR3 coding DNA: TGTGCCTGGAGTGGCGACAGGGGCCAGAGCACAGATACGCAGTATTTT.

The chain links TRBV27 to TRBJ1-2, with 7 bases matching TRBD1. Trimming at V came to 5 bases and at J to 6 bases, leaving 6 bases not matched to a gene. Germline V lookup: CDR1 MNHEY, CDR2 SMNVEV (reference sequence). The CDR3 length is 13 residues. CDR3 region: CASSRRGVDGYTF. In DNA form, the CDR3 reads TGTGCCAGCAGTCGCAGGGGGGTCGATGGCTACACCTTC.

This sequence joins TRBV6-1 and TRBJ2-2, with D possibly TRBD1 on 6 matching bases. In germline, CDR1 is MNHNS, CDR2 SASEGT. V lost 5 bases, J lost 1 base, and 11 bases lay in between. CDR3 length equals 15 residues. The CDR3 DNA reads TGTGCCAGCAGTTTTTCGGGACAGAACACCGGGGAGCTGTTTTTT. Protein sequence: CASSFSGQNTGELFF.

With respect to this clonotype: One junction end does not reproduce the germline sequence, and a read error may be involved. The CDR3 sequence is CASSPGDSSGNTIYF. As DNA, the CDR3 is TGTGCTAGCAGCCCTGGGGACAGTTCTGGAAACACCATATATTTT. J is TRBJ1-3 and V is TRBV7-7; 7 positions agree with TRBD1. Germline-derived CDR1 and CDR2 are SSHAT and FNYEAQ (reference sequence). The CDR3 runs 15 residues.

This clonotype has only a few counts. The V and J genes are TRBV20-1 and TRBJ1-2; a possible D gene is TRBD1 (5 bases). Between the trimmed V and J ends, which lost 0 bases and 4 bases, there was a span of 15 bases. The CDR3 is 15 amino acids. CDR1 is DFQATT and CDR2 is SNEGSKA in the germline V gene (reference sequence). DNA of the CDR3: TGCAGTGCTAGAGATGTAGGGGCGCCCCTCTATGGCTACACCTTC. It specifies CSARDVGAPLYGYTF.

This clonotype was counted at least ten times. The CDR3 bases are TGTGCCAGCAGCCCCGCGAACACCGGGGAGCTGTTTTTT. It is translated as CASSPANTGELFF. J is TRBJ2-2 and V is TRBV7-9; D not certain. Germline lookup yields CDR1 SEHNR and CDR2 FQNEAQ (reference sequence). Trimming stripped 5 bases from V and 0 bases from J, with 4 bases between. This CDR3 comprises 13 residues.

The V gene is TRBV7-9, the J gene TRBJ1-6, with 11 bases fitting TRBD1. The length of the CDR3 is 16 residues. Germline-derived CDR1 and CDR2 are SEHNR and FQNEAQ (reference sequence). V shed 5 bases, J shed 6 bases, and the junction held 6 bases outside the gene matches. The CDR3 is CASSRYGQGANSPLHF. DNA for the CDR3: TGTGCCAGCAGCCGATATGGACAGGGGGCTAATTCACCCCTCCACTTT.

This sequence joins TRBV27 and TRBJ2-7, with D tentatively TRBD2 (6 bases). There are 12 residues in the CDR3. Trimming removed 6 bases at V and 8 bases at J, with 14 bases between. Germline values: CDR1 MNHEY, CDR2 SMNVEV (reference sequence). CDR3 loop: CASRRLEGKQYF. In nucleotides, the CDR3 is TGTGCCAGCAGGCGGTTGGAGGGCAAGCAGTACTTC.